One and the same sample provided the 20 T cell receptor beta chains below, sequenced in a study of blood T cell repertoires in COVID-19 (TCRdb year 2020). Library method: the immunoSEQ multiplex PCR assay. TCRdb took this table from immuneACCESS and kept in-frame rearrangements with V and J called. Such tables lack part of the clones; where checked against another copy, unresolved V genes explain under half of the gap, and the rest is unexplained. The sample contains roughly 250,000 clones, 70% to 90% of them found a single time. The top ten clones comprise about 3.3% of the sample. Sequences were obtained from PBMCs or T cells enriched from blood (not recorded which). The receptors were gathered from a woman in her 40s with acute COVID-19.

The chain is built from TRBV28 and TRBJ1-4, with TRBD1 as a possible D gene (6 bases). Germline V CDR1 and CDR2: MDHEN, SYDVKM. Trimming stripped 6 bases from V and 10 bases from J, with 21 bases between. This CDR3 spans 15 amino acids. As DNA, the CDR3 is TGTGCCAGCAGCCCCCGGACAGAAAAGGGTGGAAAACTGTTTTTT. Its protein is CASSPRTEKGGKLFF.

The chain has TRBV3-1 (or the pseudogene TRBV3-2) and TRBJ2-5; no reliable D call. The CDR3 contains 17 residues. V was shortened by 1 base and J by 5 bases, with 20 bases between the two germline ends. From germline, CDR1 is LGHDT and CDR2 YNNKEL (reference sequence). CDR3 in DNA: TGTGCCAGCAGCCAAGCTTTGGGCAGGTCGAAGATTGAGACCCAGTACTTC. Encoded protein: CASSQALGRSKIETQYF.

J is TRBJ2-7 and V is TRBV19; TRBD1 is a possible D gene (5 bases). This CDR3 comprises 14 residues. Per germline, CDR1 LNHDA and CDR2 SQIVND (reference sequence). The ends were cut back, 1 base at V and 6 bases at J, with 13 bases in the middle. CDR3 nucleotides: TGTGCCAGTAGTATAGGCCTGGCCAGGGCCGAGCAGTACTTC. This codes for CASSIGLARAEQYF.

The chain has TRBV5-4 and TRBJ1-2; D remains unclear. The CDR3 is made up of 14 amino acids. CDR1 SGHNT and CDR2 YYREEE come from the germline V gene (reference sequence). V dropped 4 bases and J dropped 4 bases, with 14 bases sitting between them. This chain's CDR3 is CASSPDRLSYGYTF. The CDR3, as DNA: TGTGCCAGCAGCCCCGACCGACTTAGCTATGGCTACACCTTC.

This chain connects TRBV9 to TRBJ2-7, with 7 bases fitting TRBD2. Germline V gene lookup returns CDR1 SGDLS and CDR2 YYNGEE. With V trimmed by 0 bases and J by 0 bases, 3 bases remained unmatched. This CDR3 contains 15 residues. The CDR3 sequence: CASSVGPSGSYEQYF. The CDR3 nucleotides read TGTGCCAGCAGCGTAGGGCCTAGCGGCTCCTACGAGCAGTACTTC.

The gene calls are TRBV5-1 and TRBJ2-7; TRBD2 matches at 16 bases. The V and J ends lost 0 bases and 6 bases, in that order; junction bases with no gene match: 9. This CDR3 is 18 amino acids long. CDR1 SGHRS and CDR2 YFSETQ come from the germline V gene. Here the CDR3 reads CASSLAGTSGRVLTEQYF. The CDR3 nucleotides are TGCGCCAGCAGCTTGGCCGGGACTAGCGGGAGGGTACTAACCGAGCAGTACTTC.

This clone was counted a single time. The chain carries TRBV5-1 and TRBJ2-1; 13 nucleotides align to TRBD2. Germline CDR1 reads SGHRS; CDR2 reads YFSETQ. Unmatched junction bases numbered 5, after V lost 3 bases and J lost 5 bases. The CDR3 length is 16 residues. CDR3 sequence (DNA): TGCGCCAGCAGCTCGGGACTAGCGGGGCCGCACAATGAGCAGTTCTTC. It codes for CASSSGLAGPHNEQFF. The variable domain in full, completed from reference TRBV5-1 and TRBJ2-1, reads KAGVTQTPRYLIKTRGQQVTLSCSPISGHRSVSWYQQTPGQGLQFLFEYFSETQRNKGNFPGRFSGRQFSNSRSEMNVSTLELGDSALYLCASSSGLAGPHNEQFFGPGTRLTVL.

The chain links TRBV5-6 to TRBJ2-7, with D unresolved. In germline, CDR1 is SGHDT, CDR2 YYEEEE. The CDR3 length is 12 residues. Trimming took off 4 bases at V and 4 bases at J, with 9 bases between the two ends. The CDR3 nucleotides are TGTGCCAGCAGCCAAACAGAATACGAGCAGTACTTC. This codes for CASSQTEYEQYF.

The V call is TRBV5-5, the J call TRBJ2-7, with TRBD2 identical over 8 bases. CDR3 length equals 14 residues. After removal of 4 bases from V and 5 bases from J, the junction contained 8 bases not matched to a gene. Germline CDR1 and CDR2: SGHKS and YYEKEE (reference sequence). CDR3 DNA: TGTGCCAGCAGCCGAACTAGCGGAGGCCACGAGCAGTACTTC. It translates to CASSRTSGGHEQYF.

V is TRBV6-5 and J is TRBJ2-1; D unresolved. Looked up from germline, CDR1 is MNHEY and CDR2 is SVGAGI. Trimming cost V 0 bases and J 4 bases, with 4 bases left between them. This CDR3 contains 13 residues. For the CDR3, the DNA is TGTGCCAGCAGTTACTCGAGGTACAATGAGCAGTTCTTC. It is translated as CASSYSRYNEQFF.

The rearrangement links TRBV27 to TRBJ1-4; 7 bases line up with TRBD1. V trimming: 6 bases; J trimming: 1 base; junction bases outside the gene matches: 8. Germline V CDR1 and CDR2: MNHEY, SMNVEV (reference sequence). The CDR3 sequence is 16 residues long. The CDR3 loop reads CASRVQGMGTNEKLFF. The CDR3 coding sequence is TGTGCCAGCAGGGTACAGGGGATGGGAACTAATGAAAAACTGTTTTTT.

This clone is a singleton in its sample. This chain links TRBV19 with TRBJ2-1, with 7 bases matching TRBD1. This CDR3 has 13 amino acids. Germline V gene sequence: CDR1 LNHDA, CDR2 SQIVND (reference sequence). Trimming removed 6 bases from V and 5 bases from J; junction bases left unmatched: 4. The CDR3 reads CASRHRGDNEQFF. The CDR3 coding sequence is TGTGCCAGTAGACACAGGGGAGACAATGAGCAGTTCTTC.

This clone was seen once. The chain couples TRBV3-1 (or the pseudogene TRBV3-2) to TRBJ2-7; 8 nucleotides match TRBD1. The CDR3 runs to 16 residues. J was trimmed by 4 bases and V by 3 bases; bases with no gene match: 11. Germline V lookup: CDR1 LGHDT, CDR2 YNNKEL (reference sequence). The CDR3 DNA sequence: TGTGCCAGCAGCCAGGATACAGGGGGTCAGTGGTACGAGCAGTACTTC. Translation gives CASSQDTGGQWYEQYF.

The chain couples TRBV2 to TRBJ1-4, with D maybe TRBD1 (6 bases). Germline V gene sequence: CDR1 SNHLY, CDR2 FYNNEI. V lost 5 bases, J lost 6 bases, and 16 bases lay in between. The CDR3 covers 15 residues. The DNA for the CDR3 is TGTGCCAGCAGTAATGACAGGCTGTTTGATGAAAAACTGTTTTTT. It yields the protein CASSNDRLFDEKLFF.

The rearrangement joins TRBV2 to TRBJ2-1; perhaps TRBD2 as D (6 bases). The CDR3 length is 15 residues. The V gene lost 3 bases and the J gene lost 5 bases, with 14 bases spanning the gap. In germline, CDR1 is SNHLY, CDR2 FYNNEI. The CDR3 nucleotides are TGTGCCAGCAGTGAGCCGGGGGTGGGTAACAATGAGCAGTTCTTC. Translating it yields CASSEPGVGNNEQFF.

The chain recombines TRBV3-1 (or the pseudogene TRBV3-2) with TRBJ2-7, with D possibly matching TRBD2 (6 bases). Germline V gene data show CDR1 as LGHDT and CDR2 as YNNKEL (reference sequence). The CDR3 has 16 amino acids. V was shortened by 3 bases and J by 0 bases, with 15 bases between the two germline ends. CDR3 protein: CASSQGRGRPSYEQYF. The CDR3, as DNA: TGTGCCAGCAGCCAGGGCCGTGGGAGGCCCTCCTACGAGCAGTACTTC.

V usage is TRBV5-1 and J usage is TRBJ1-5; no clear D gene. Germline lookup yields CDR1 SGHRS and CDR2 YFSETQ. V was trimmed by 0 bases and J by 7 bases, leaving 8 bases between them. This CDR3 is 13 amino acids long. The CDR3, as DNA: TGCGCCAGCAGCTTGGGGGTAGCGCAGCCCCAGCATTTT. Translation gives CASSLGVAQPQHF.

CDR3 in amino acids: CATSRDEASGEQYF. CDR3 nucleotide sequence: TGTGCCACCAGCAGAGATGAGGCTAGCGGCGAGCAGTACTTC. The V call is TRBV15, the J call TRBJ2-7; 7 bases agree with TRBD2. The ends lost 0 bases at V and 6 bases at J; junction bases unmatched: 5. The V gene's germline CDR1 is LNHNV and CDR2 YYDKDF (reference sequence). This CDR3 comprises 14 residues.

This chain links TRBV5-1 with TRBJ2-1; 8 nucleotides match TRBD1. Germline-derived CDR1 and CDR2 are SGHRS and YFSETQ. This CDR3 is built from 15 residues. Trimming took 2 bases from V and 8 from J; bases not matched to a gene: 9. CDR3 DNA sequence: TGCGCCAGCAGCTTAATAGGACAGGGTTTGGATGAGCAGTTCTTC. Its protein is CASSLIGQGLDEQFF.

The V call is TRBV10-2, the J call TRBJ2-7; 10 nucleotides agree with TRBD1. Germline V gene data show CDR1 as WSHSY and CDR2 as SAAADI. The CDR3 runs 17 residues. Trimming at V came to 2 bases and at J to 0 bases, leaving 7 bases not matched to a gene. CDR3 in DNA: TGCGCCAGCAGTGAGGCGGGACAGGGGCGATTCTCCTACGAGCAGTACTTC. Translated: CASSEAGQGRFSYEQYF.